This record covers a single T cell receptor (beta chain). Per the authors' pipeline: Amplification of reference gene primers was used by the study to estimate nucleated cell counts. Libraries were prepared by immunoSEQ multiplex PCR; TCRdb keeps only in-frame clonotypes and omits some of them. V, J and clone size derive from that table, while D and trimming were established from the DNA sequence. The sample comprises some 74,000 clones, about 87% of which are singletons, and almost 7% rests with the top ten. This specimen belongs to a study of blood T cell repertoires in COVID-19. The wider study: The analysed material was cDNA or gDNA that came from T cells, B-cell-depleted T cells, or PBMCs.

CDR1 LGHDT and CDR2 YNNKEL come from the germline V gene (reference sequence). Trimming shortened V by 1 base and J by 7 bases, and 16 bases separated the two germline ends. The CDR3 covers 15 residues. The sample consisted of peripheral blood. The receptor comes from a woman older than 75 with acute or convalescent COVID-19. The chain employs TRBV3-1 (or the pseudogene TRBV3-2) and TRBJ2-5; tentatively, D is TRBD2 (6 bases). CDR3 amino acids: CASSQGSGGLGTQYF. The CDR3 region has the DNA TGTGCCAGCAGCCAAGGTAGCGGCGGGCTGGGGACCCAGTACTTC.